A single sample gave rise to the 26 T cell receptor beta chains below, sequenced in a study of cytomegalovirus exposure and HLA in healthy donors. It was with 60 Vbeta and 13 Jbeta primers that the PCR ran. Produced via immunoSEQ multiplex PCR; TCRdb's table is partial and in-frame only. The sample consists of roughly 180,000 clones, around 80% of them appearing once. The sample was PBMCs. These receptors were taken from a young woman in good health and CMV-seropositive.

The gene calls are TRBV4-1 and TRBJ2-7; D possibly corresponds to TRBD1 (5 bases). V lost 1 base and J lost 3, with 13 bases in between. The CDR3 loop spans 15 amino acids. CDR1 is MGHRA, CDR2 YSYEKL, per germline. The CDR3 spells CASSQAPDNGYEQYF. The CDR3 DNA reads TGCGCCAGCAGCCAAGCTCCGGACAACGGCTACGAGCAGTACTTC.

This clone has only a few counts. The chain has TRBV25-1 and TRBJ2-5, with 10 bases identical to TRBD1. The CDR3 length is 13 residues. V dropped 8 bases and J dropped 4; count of bases not matched to a gene: 4. CDR1 is MGHDK, CDR2 SYGVNS, per germline. The CDR3 coding sequence is TGTGCCAGCCGACAGGGGGCTCGAGAGACCCAGTACTTC. Its translation: CASRQGARETQYF.

The rearrangement uses TRBV30 and TRBJ1-5, with TRBD1 identical over 11 bases. The germline V gene has CDR1 GTSNPN and CDR2 SVGIG (reference sequence). Germline trimming cut 0 bases from V and 1 base from J; bases unmatched to any gene: 11. The CDR3 totals 19 residues. The CDR3 DNA sequence: TGTGCCTGGAGTGTTTCCTGGACAGGGGGCTATTCAAGCAATCAGCCCCAGCATTTT. This sequence encodes CAWSVSWTGGYSSNQPQHF.

The chain joins TRBV28 to TRBJ1-4; 7 nucleotides match TRBD1. In germline, CDR1 is MDHEN, CDR2 SYDVKM. There are 13 residues in the CDR3. The V segment lost 10 bases and the J segment 7 bases; nucleotides outside the gene matches: 9. CDR3 sequence: CATRDSWGEKLFF. CDR3 nucleotides: TGTGCCACCCGGGACAGTTGGGGTGAAAAACTGTTTTTT.

The rearrangement joins TRBV2 to TRBJ2-7, with 8 bases matching TRBD1. V shed 6 bases and J 4 bases; nucleotides not matched to a gene: 8. Per germline, CDR1 SNHLY and CDR2 FYNNEI. This CDR3 comprises 14 residues. CDR3 region: CASSGGQDFYEQYF. The CDR3, as DNA: TGTGCCAGCAGCGGGGGACAGGACTTTTACGAGCAGTACTTC.

The chain links TRBV27 to TRBJ1-5, with D possibly matching TRBD1 (5 bases). The length of the CDR3 is 14 residues. Trimming shortened V by 3 bases and J by 1 base, and 7 bases separated the two germline ends. Germline V lookup: CDR1 MNHEY, CDR2 SMNVEV (reference sequence). CDR3: CASSLGRSNQPQHF. CDR3 coding DNA: TGTGCCAGCAGTTTGGGGCGAAGCAATCAGCCCCAGCATTTT.

This chain uses TRBV6-1 with TRBJ2-5; 10 nucleotides line up with TRBD1. Germline lookup yields CDR1 MNHNS and CDR2 SASEGT. The CDR3 has 15 residues. J gave up 1 base and V 6 bases, and 5 bases lay outside the gene matches. CDR3 region: CASRLTGGLQETQYF. The CDR3 DNA sequence: TGTGCCAGCAGACTGACAGGGGGCCTCCAAGAGACCCAGTACTTC.

The rearrangement uses TRBV27 and TRBJ1-1, with D possibly TRBD1 on 6 matching bases. V lost 5 bases and J lost 3, with 13 bases in between. CDR3 size: 14 residues. CDR1 and CDR2 from the germline V gene are MNHEY and SMNVEV (reference sequence). The CDR3 nucleotides read TGTGCCAGCAGTGAGGACAGTGAGTACACTGAAGCTTTCTTT. Protein product: CASSEDSEYTEAFF.

This chain links TRBV28 with TRBJ1-5, with a tentative D call TRBD1 (5 bases). Germline assignment: CDR1 MDHEN and CDR2 SYDVKM. The CDR3 runs to 15 residues. Trimming left V 6 bases short and J 4 bases short, with 16 bases between. The chain's CDR3 is CASRSRQLSNQPQHF. CDR3 DNA: TGTGCCAGCAGATCGCGACAGCTTTCAAATCAGCCCCAGCATTTT.

In nucleotides, the CDR3 is TGTGCCAGCAGTGAAAGCGTAAACACTGAAGCTTTCTTT. It encodes CASSESVNTEAFF. J is TRBJ1-1 and V is TRBV6-4; no reliable D call. The CDR3 is 13 residues long. The ends were cut back, 3 bases at V and 2 bases at J, with 7 bases in the middle. Germline CDR1 reads MRHNA; CDR2 reads SNTAGT.

This rearrangement joins TRBV21-1 to TRBJ2-7; the D call of TRBD2 is as the table states it, not checked on the DNA. TRBV21-1 is a pseudogene segment. This CDR3 is built from 11 residues. The CDR3 reads CASRLRVGQYF. CDR3 DNA sequence: TGTGCCAGCAGGTTGAGGGTCGGGCAGTACTTC.

V and J are TRBV6-6 and TRBJ2-5, with a weak D call TRBD2 (6 bases). V gave up 2 bases and J gave up 5 bases, with 18 bases separating them. Germline assignment: CDR1 MNHNY and CDR2 SVGAGI (reference sequence). The CDR3 spans 16 residues. CDR3 loop: CASSYPRGSGQETQYF. The CDR3, as DNA: TGTGCCAGCAGTTACCCCAGAGGAAGCGGGCAGGAGACCCAGTACTTC.

The gene calls are TRBV7-9 and TRBJ1-5; TRBD1 is a possible D gene (6 bases). Trimming shortened V by 5 bases and J by 7 bases, and 12 bases separated the two germline ends. CDR1 and CDR2 (germline): SEHNR, FQNEAQ (reference sequence). This CDR3 region has 13 residues. CDR3 sequence (DNA): TGTGCCAGCAGCCTAAGAGACAGGCAGCCCCAGCATTTT. Its translation is CASSLRDRQPQHF. The full variable domain, in which reference TRBV7-9 and TRBJ1-5 provide the parts outside the CDR3, is DTGVSQNPRHKITKRGQNVTFRCDPISEHNRLYWYRQTLGQGPEFLTYFQNEAQLEKSRLLSDRFSAERPKGSFSTLEIQRTEQGDSAMYLCASSLRDRQPQHFGDGTRLSIL.

J is TRBJ1-1 and V is TRBV25-1; 7 bases are shared with TRBD1. The trim removed 4 bases at V and 3 bases at J, leaving 14 bases unmatched. This CDR3 region has 17 residues. Germline CDR1 MGHDK, CDR2 SYGVNS. The CDR3 region is CASSGGTVLNMYTEAFF. CDR3 in DNA: TGTGCCAGCAGTGGAGGGACAGTCCTAAATATGTACACTGAAGCTTTCTTT.

The chain couples TRBV30 to TRBJ2-7, with 8 nucleotides matching TRBD2. The CDR3 is 13 residues long. Trimming removed 1 base from V and 5 bases from J; junction bases left unmatched: 4. Germline V lookup: CDR1 GTSNPN, CDR2 SVGIG (reference sequence). The CDR3, as DNA: TGTGCCTGGAGTGGACTAGCGCTCAACGAGCAGTACTTC. It yields the protein CAWSGLALNEQYF.

The count of this clone is one. This chain's CDR3 is CASSIIGGTEAFF. CDR3 DNA sequence: TGTGCCAGTAGTATAATCGGGGGCACTGAAGCTTTCTTT. The chain carries TRBV19 and TRBJ1-1, with D maybe TRBD1 (5 bases). Germline CDR1 is LNHDA and CDR2 is SQIVND (reference sequence). V dropped 2 bases and J dropped 4 bases, with 8 bases sitting between them. CDR3 length: 13 residues.

This chain uses TRBV18 with TRBJ1-1; no definite D call. Trimming left V 3 bases short and J 1 base short, with 15 bases between. Germline V gives CDR1 KGHSH, CDR2 LQKENI. The CDR3 loop spans 16 amino acids. The CDR3 protein is CASSPTLGSSNTEAFF. CDR3 in DNA: TGTGCCAGCTCACCGACGTTGGGCAGCTCGAACACTGAAGCTTTCTTT.

J is TRBJ2-5 and V is TRBV6-1; no clear D. The V gene's germline CDR1 is MNHNS and CDR2 SASEGT. The V and J ends lost 3 bases and 2 bases respectively, with 7 bases between them. The CDR3 totals 13 residues. The CDR3, as DNA: TGTGCCAGCAGTGACCCCTCTCAAGAGACCCAGTACTTC. Translating it yields CASSDPSQETQYF.

V and J are TRBV11-3 and TRBJ1-2, with D perhaps matching TRBD1 (5 bases). There are 15 residues in the CDR3. Between the trimmed V and J ends, which lost 5 bases and 6 bases, there was a span of 19 bases. The germline V gene has CDR1 SGHNT and CDR2 YENEEA. The CDR3 sequence is CASSRDATGVDGYTF. CDR3 DNA sequence: TGTGCCAGCAGCCGCGACGCGACGGGGGTCGATGGCTACACCTTC.

This clone was recorded a few times. CDR3 coding DNA: TGTGCCAGCAGCTTACTGGACCCCGGAGGCTACGAGCAGTACTTC. Translated: CASSLLDPGGYEQYF. This chain joins TRBV7-8 and TRBJ2-7; maybe TRBD2 (5 bases). This CDR3 is 15 amino acids long. With 2 bases removed from V and 3 bases from J, the gap between germline ends came to 14 bases. Looked up from germline, CDR1 is SGHVS and CDR2 is FQNEAQ.

The chain links TRBV27 to TRBJ2-1; 9 nucleotides line up with TRBD1. CDR1 is MNHEY, CDR2 SMNVEV, per germline (reference sequence). Unmatched junction bases numbered 7, after V lost 9 bases and J lost 4 bases. CDR3 size: 14 residues. The CDR3 spells CASTGTGRYNEQFF. The CDR3 DNA is TGTGCCAGTACCGGGACAGGGAGGTACAATGAGCAGTTCTTC.

The chain employs TRBV5-6 and TRBJ1-2; D not resolved. Germline assignment: CDR1 SGHDT and CDR2 YYEEEE. V was shortened by 5 bases and J by 4 bases, with 15 bases between the two germline ends. This CDR3 has 14 amino acids. The CDR3 DNA sequence: TGTGCCAGCAGGAATACGTCAGCGTCCTATGGCTACACCTTC. It is translated as CASRNTSASYGYTF.

This sequence joins TRBV5-1 and TRBJ1-5; the match to TRBD1 covers 8 bases. The CDR3 is made up of 16 amino acids. V dropped 0 bases and J dropped 3; count of bases not matched to a gene: 5. The germline gives CDR1 SGHRS, CDR2 YFSETQ. CDR3 sequence reads: CASSLDGQGFNQPQHF. In nucleotides, the CDR3 is TGCGCCAGCAGCTTGGACGGACAGGGTTTCAATCAGCCCCAGCATTTT.

This clone was detected a few times. The J gene is TRBJ2-4, the V gene TRBV19; 11 bases match TRBD2. Germline-derived CDR1 and CDR2 are LNHDA and SQIVND (reference sequence). This CDR3 has 15 amino acids. Trimming took 3 bases from V and 5 from J; bases not matched to a gene: 3. CDR3 region: CASSMTSGEQNIQYF. DNA for the CDR3: TGTGCCAGTAGTATGACTAGCGGGGAGCAAAACATTCAGTACTTC.

This sequence joins TRBV5-4 and TRBJ2-7, with 7 nucleotides matching TRBD2. Trimming cost V 0 bases and J 8 bases; bases outside gene matches: 11. This CDR3 has 15 residues. Germline V gene lookup returns CDR1 SGHNT and CDR2 YYREEE (reference sequence). The CDR3 DNA reads as TGTGCCAGCAGCTTGGGGGAGGGACTCTGGCTCAAGCAGTACTTC. This gives the protein CASSLGEGLWLKQYF.

This clone was seen just once. V is TRBV11-3 and J is TRBJ1-5; TRBD1 agrees at 7 bases. Germline loops: CDR1 SGHNT, CDR2 YENEEA. The V segment lost 5 bases and the J segment 4 bases; nucleotides outside the gene matches: 5. The CDR3 has 14 amino acids. CDR3 loop: CASSAQGSNQPQHF. As DNA, the CDR3 is TGTGCCAGCAGCGCACAGGGGAGTAATCAGCCCCAGCATTTT.